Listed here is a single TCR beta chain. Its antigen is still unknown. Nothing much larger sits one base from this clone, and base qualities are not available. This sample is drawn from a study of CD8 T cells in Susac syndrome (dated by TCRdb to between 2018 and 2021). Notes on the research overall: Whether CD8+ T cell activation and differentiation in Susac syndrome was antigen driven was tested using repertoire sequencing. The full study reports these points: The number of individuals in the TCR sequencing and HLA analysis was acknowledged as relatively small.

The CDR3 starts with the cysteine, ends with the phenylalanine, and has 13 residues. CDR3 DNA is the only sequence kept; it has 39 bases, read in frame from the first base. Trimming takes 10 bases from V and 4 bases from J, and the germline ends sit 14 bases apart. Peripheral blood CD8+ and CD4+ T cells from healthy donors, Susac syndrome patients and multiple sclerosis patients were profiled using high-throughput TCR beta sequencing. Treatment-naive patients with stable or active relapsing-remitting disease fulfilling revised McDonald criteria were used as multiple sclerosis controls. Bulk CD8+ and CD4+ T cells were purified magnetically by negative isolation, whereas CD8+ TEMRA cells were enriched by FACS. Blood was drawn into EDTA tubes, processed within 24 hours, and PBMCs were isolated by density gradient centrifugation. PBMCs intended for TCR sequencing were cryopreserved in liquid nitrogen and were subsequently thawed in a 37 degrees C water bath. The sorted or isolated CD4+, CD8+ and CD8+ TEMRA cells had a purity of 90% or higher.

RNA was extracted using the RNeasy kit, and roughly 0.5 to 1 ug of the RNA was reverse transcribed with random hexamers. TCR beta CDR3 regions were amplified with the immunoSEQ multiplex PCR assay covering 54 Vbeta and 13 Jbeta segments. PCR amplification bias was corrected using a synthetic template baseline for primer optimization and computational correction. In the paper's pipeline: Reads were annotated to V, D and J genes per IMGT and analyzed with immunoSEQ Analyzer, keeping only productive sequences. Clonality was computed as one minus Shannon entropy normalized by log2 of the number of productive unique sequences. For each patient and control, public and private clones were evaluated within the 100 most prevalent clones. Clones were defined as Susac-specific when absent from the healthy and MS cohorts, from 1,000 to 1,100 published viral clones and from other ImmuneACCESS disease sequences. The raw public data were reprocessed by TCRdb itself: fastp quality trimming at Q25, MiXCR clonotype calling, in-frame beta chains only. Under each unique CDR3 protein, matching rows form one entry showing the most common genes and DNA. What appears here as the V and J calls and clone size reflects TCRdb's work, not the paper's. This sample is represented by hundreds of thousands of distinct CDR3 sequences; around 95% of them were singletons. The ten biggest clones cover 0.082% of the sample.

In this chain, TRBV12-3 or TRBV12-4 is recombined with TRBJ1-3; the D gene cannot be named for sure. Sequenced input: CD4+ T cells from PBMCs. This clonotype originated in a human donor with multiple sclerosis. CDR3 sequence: CATHPSGGNTIYF. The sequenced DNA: TGTGCCACCCACCCGTCAGGAGGAAACACCATATATTTT.